Shown below are 5 T cell receptor beta chains from a single sample sequenced in a study of blood T cell repertoires in COVID-19. Here immunoSEQ multiplex PCR was the method, and the copy in TCRdb shows in-frame clones only, minus some. In the table there are approximately 170,000 clones, 70% to 90% of which are singletons. Material for sequencing was peripheral blood. Receptors originate from a man older than 75 with COVID-19, enrolled during active disease.

This clone came up once. The chain carries TRBV19 and TRBJ1-2, with D possibly TRBD1 on 6 matching bases. This CDR3 comprises 15 residues. Per the germline V gene, CDR1 is LNHDA and CDR2 is SQIVND (reference sequence). The V and J ends lost 1 base and 2 bases respectively, with 11 bases between them. This CDR3 is CASSIARDTNYGYTF. The CDR3 DNA sequence: TGTGCCAGTAGTATAGCCCGGGACACCAACTATGGCTACACCTTC.

This clone was seen only a few times. The chain has TRBV28 and TRBJ2-3; 9 positions match TRBD1. The ends lost 5 bases at V and 14 bases at J; junction bases unmatched: 8. CDR3 size: 12 residues. Looked up from germline, CDR1 is MDHEN and CDR2 is SYDVKM. CDR3 amino acids: CASSTDRGKRYF. CDR3 nucleotide sequence: TGTGCCAGCAGTACGGACAGGGGAAAGAGGTATTTT.

This chain uses TRBV13 with TRBJ2-1, with 14 bases fitting TRBD2. The CDR3 consists of 15 residues. With 3 bases clipped from V and 8 bases from J, the junction kept 3 bases outside the gene matches. Germline V CDR1 and CDR2: PRHDT, FYEKMQ (reference sequence). This CDR3 is CASSLRTSGGYEQFF. The CDR3 DNA reads as TGTGCCAGCAGCTTGCGGACTAGCGGGGGGTATGAGCAGTTCTTC.

The chain couples TRBV7-4 to TRBJ1-5; TRBD1 matches 8 bases. Germline CDR1 is SGHVT and CDR2 is SQSDAQ. This CDR3 is 16 amino acids long. The J segment lost 4 bases and the V segment lost 5 bases, leaving 10 bases of the junction unmatched. CDR3 loop: CASSPLTGDVNQPQHF. DNA of the CDR3: TGTGCCAGCAGCCCCCTGACAGGGGACGTTAATCAGCCCCAGCATTTT.

The rearrangement joins TRBV27 to TRBJ2-7, with TRBD1 identical over 7 bases. With 1 base clipped from V and 4 bases from J, the junction kept 22 bases outside the gene matches. The CDR3 has 20 residues. The germline CDR1 and CDR2 sequences are MNHEY and SMNVEV (reference sequence). CDR3 bases: TGTGCCAGCAGTTTATTCGGTCAACAGGGGCTGCTTCATGGGGTATACGAGCAGTACTTC. It codes for CASSLFGQQGLLHGVYEQYF.